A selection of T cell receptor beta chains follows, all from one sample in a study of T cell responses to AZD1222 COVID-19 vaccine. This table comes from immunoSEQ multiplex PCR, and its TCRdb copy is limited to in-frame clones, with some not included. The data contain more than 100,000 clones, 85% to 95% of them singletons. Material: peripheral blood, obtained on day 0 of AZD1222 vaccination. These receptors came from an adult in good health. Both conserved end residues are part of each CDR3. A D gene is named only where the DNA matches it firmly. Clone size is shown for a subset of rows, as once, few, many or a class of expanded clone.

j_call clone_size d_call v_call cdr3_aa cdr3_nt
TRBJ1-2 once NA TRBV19 CASSIYGATSYGYTF TGTGCCAGTAGTATTTACGGGGCAACTAGCTATGGCTACACCTTC
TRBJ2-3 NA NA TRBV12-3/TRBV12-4 CASSRTDTQYF TGTGCCAGCAGCCGGACAGATACGCAGTATTTT
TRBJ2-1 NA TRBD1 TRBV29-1 CSVEPPGQGAPGNEQFF TGCAGCGTTGAGCCCCCGGGACAGGGGGCGCCCGGGAATGAGCAGTTCTTC
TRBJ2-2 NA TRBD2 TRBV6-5 CASSSGTSGGTGELFF TGTGCCAGCAGTTCTGGGACTAGCGGGGGGACCGGGGAGCTGTTTTTT
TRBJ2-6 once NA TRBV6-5 CASRQVGANVLTF TGTGCCAGTCGACAGGTCGGGGCCAACGTCCTGACTTTC
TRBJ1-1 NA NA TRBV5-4 CASSSLMNTEAFF TGTGCCAGCAGCTCTCTAATGAACACTGAAGCTTTCTTT
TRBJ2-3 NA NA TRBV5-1 CASSWRGTDRDTQYF TGCGCCAGCAGCTGGCGCGGGACTGATCGAGATACGCAGTATTTT
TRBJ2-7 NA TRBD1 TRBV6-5 CASNRARGPYEQYF TGTGCCAGCAACCGGGCCAGGGGGCCTTACGAGCAGTACTTC
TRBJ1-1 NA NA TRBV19 CASSIIPWGATEAFF TGTGCCAGTAGTATTATCCCTTGGGGGGCGACTGAAGCTTTCTTT
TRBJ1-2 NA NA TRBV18 CASSPDVIRNYGYTF TGTGCCAGCTCACCAGACGTAATCCGTAACTATGGCTACACCTTC
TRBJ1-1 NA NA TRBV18 CASSPSQSMNTEAFF TGTGCCAGCTCACCGAGCCAGTCCATGAACACTGAAGCTTTCTTT
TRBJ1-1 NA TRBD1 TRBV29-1 CSAGQGKHTEAFF TGCAGCGCCGGACAGGGAAAACACACTGAAGCTTTCTTT
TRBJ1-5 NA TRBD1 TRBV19 CASSIGQENQPQHF TGTGCCAGTAGTATTGGACAGGAGAATCAGCCCCAGCATTTT
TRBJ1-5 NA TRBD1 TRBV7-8 CASSSTGGLVPQHF TGTGCCAGCAGCTCTACAGGGGGACTGGTGCCCCAGCATTTT
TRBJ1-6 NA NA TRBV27 CASSLSGDSPLHF TGTGCCAGCAGTTTATCCGGTGATTCACCCCTCCACTTT
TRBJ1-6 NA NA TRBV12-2 CASRLPTRHSSSYNSPLHF TGTGCAAGTCGCTTACCTACCAGACACTCGAGCTCCTATAATTCACCCCTCCACTTT
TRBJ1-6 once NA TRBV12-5 CASGLGAYNSPLHF TGTGCTAGTGGTTTAGGGGCCTATAATTCACCCCTCCACTTT
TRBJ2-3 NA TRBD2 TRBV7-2 CASSLFPSGVIGDTQYF TGTGCCAGCAGCTTATTCCCTAGCGGGGTGATTGGAGATACGCAGTATTTT
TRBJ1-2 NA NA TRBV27 CASSHNKRDGYTF TGTGCCAGCAGTCACAATAAGAGAGATGGCTACACCTTC
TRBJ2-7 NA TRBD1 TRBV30 CAWSHGQGYEQYF TGTGCCTGGAGTCATGGACAGGGCTACGAGCAGTACTTC
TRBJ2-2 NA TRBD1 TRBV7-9 CASSLFTGGIGELFF TGTGCCAGCAGCTTATTCACAGGGGGGATCGGGGAGCTGTTTTTT
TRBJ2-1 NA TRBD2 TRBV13 CASSPLLAGSYNEQFF TGTGCCAGCAGCCCCCTACTAGCGGGGTCCTACAATGAGCAGTTCTTC
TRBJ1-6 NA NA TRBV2 CASSEQQPTGYSPLHF TGTGCCAGCAGTGAACAGCAACCGACGGGCTATTCACCCCTCCACTTT
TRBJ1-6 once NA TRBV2 CASSVADYNSPLHF TGTGCCAGCAGTGTTGCGGATTATAATTCACCCCTCCACTTT
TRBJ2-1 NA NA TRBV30 CAWSGLGGLRYNEQFF TGTGCCTGGAGCGGACTCGGCGGGTTGCGGTACAATGAGCAGTTCTTC
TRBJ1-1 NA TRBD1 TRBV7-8 CASSQGTGRGTEAFF TGTGCCAGCAGCCAGGGGACAGGCAGGGGGACTGAAGCTTTCTTT
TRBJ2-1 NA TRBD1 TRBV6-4 CASSIDRGPYNEQFF TGTGCCAGCAGTATAGACAGGGGGCCCTACAATGAGCAGTTCTTC
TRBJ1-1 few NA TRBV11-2 CASSLDHQGGTEAFF TGTGCCAGCAGCTTAGATCATCAGGGTGGCACTGAAGCTTTCTTT
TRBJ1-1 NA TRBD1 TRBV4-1 CASSWAGQGAATEAFF TGCGCCAGCAGCTGGGCCGGACAGGGGGCGGCAACTGAAGCTTTCTTT
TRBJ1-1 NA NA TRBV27 CASSLSFTSQPYTEAFF TGTGCCAGCAGTTTATCCTTCACGTCTCAACCGTACACTGAAGCTTTCTTT
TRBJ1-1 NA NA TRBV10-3 CAIISTGGTEAFF TGTGCCATCATTAGTACAGGCGGGACTGAAGCTTTCTTT
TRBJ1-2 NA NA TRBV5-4 CASSPRGTGGYTF TGTGCCAGCAGCCCCCGGGGGACGGGTGGCTACACCTTC
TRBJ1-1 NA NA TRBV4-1 CASSPSSAYQVSFF TGCGCCAGCAGCCCCTCGAGCGCGTATCAAGTTTCTTTCTTT
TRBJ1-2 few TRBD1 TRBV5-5 CASSRDSKNGYTF TGTGCCAGCAGCCGGGACAGCAAAAACGGCTACACCTTC
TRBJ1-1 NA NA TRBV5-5 CASSPSPGLNTEAFF TGTGCCAGCAGCCCATCCCCGGGGTTGAACACTGAAGCTTTCTTT
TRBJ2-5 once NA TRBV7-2 CASTFPGGGMAETQYF TGTGCCAGCACCTTCCCTGGGGGCGGTATGGCGGAGACCCAGTACTTC
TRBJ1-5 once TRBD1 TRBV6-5 CASRTGQRQPQHF TGTGCCAGTCGGACAGGGCAGCGTCAGCCCCAGCATTTT
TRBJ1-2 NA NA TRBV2 CASTPVTQGNYGYTF TGTGCCAGCACCCCTGTGACGCAGGGAAACTATGGCTACACCTTC
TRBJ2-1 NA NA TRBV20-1 CSAALNEQFF TGCAGTGCGGCACTAAATGAGCAGTTCTTC
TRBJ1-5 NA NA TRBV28 CASSLYREVAQPQHF TGTGCCAGCAGTTTATACAGGGAAGTGGCTCAGCCCCAGCATTTT
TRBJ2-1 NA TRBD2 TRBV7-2 CASSLRLAHEQFF TGTGCCAGCAGCCTTCGACTAGCCCATGAGCAGTTCTTC
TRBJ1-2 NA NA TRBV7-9 CASSPLGPGEIGYTF TGTGCCAGCAGCCCTCTGGGTCCAGGGGAAATTGGCTACACCTTC
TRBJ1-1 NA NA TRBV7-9 CASSLGAGRKAFF TGTGCCAGCAGCTTAGGGGCAGGGCGGAAAGCTTTCTTT
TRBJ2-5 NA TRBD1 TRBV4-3 CASSQGPGQQETQYF TGCGCCAGCAGCCAAGGGCCGGGACAGCAAGAGACCCAGTACTTC
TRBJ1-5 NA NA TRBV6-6 CASSYSRASNQPQHF TGTGCCAGCAGTTACTCGCGGGCTAGCAATCAGCCCCAGCATTTT
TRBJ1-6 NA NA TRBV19 CASSIVVGGPIPPLHF TGTGCCAGTAGTATTGTGGTGGGGGGCCCTATACCACCCCTCCACTTT
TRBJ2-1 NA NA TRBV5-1 CASSLGPGRVYNEQFF TGCGCCAGCAGCTTGGGCCCGGGACGGGTATACAATGAGCAGTTCTTC
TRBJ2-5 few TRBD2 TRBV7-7 CASSLEASGGGETQYF TGTGCTAGCAGCTTAGAAGCTAGCGGGGGCGGAGAGACCCAGTACTTC
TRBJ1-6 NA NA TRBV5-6 CASSLALTGTVNSPLHF TGTGCCAGCAGCTTGGCATTAACCGGGACGGTTAATTCACCCCTCCACTTT
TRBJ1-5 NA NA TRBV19 CASSRALGDNQPQHF TGTGCCAGTAGTCGAGCGTTGGGGGACAATCAGCCCCAGCATTTT
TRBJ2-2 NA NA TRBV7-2 CASSLEPNTGELFF TGTGCCAGCAGCCTAGAACCGAACACCGGGGAGCTGTTTTTT
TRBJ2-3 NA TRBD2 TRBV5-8 CASSTGAGVGTDTQYF TGTGCCAGCAGCACTGGGGCGGGAGTCGGTACAGATACGCAGTATTTT
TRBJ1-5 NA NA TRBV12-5 CASGLVYWGGNQPQHF TGTGCTAGTGGTTTGGTATACTGGGGCGGCAATCAGCCCCAGCATTTT
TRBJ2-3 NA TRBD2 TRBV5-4 CASSPRLAGATDTQYF TGTGCCAGCAGCCCCAGACTAGCGGGGGCCACAGATACGCAGTATTTT
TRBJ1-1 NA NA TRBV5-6 CASSSLFGRRTEAFF TGTGCCAGCAGCTCATTATTCGGGAGGAGAACTGAAGCTTTCTTT
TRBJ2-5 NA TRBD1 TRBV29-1 CSADRGVGETQYF TGCAGCGCTGACAGGGGGGTAGGAGAGACCCAGTACTTC